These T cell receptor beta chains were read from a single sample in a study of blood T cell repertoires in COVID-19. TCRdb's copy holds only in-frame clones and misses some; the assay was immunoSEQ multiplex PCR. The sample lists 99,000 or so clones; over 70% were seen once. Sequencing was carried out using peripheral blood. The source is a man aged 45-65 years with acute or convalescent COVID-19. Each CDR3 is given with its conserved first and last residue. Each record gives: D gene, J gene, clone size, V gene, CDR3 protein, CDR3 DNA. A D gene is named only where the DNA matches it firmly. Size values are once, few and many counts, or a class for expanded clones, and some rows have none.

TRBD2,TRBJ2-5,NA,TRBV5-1,CASLSGRAPETQYF,TGCGCCAGCCTCAGCGGGAGGGCCCCAGAGACCCAGTACTTC
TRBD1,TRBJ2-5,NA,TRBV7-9,CASSFGQGVGETQYF,TGTGCCAGCAGCTTCGGACAGGGGGTTGGAGAGACCCAGTACTTC
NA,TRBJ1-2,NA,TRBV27,CASSLAGARGYTF,TGTGCCAGCAGTTTAGCAGGGGCGCGTGGCTACACCTTC
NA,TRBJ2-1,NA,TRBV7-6,CASSLEGGFYEQFF,TGTGCCAGCAGCTTAGAAGGGGGATTCTATGAGCAGTTCTTC
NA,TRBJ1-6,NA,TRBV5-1,CASSLETLDNSPLHF,TGCGCCAGCAGCTTGGAAACACTAGATAATTCACCCCTCCACTTT
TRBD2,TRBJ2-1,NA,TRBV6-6,CASEGSGIYNEQFF,TGTGCCAGCGAGGGTAGCGGGATCTACAATGAGCAGTTCTTC
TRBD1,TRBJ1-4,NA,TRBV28,CASTDRGYEKLFF,TGTGCCAGCACTGACAGGGGGTATGAAAAACTGTTTTTT
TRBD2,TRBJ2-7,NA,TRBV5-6,CASSPTGRVPGTSYEQYF,TGTGCCAGCAGCCCGACAGGAAGAGTCCCCGGGACTAGCTACGAGCAGTACTTC
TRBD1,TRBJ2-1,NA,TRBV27,CASSYFRDRVYNEQFF,TGTGCCAGCAGTTATTTCCGGGACAGGGTCTACAATGAGCAGTTCTTC
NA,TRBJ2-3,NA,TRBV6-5,CASSGDGSSDTQYF,TGTGCCAGCTCTGGGGACGGGAGTTCAGATACGCAGTATTTT
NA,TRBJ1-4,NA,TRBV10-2,CASRQGVGGEKLFF,TGCGCCAGCAGGCAGGGAGTGGGGGGTGAAAAACTGTTTTTT
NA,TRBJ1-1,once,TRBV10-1,CASSGGRGEAFF,TGCGCCAGCAGCGGAGGGAGGGGTGAAGCTTTCTTT
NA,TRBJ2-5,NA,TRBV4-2,CASSQEVMGASWETQYF,TGTGCCAGCAGCCAAGAAGTCATGGGGGCGAGTTGGGAGACCCAGTACTTC
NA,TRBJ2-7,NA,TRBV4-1,CASSQKTGSGEQYF,TGCGCCAGCAGCCAAAAGACGGGATCTGGCGAGCAGTACTTC
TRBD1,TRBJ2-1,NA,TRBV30,CAWSVAQGVNNEQFF,TGTGCCTGGAGTGTAGCACAGGGGGTCAACAATGAGCAGTTCTTC
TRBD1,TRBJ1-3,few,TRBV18,CASSPGQASGNTIYF,TGTGCCAGCTCCCCTGGACAGGCCTCTGGAAACACCATATATTTT
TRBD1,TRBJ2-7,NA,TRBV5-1,CASSWDRYSYEQYF,TGCGCCAGCAGCTGGGACAGGTACTCCTACGAGCAGTACTTC
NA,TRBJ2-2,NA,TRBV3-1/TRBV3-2,CASSQESVSYHTGELFF,TGTGCCAGCAGCCAAGAATCGGTGAGCTACCACACCGGGGAGCTGTTTTTT
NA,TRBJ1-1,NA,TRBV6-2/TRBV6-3,CASSRDTPNTEAFF,TGTGCCAGCAGTCGGGACACTCCGAACACTGAAGCTTTCTTT
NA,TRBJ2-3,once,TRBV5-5,CASSFSDPTDTQYF,TGTGCCAGCAGCTTCAGCGACCCCACAGATACGCAGTATTTT
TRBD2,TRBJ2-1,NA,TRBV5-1,CASRLGLAGNNEQFF,TGCGCCAGCAGATTAGGACTAGCGGGAAACAATGAGCAGTTCTTC
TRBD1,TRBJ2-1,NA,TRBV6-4,CASSRQGNSNEQFF,TGTGCCAGCAGCCGACAGGGAAATAGCAATGAGCAGTTCTTC
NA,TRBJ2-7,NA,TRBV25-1,CASSVTPQGSRQYF,TGTGCCAGCAGTGTAACCCCCCAGGGATCTAGACAGTACTTC
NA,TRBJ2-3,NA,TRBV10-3,CAISPRGAGTDTQYF,TGTGCCATCAGCCCCCGGGGGGCCGGCACAGATACGCAGTATTTT
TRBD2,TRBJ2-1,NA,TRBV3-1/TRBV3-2,CASSQDGSGRRPLDYNEQFF,TGTGCCAGCAGCCAAGATGGTAGCGGGAGACGACCCCTAGACTACAATGAGCAGTTCTTC
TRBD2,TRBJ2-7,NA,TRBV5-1,CASSLYGGSSYEQYF,TGCGCCAGCAGCTTGTATGGCGGGAGCTCCTACGAGCAGTACTTC
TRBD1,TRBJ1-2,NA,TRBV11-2,CASSPTLPTGVNYGYTF,TGTGCCAGCAGCCCGACCCTCCCGACAGGGGTAAACTATGGCTACACCTTC
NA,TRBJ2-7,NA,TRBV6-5,CASMLAGSYEQYF,TGTGCCAGCATGTTGGCAGGGTCCTACGAGCAGTACTTC